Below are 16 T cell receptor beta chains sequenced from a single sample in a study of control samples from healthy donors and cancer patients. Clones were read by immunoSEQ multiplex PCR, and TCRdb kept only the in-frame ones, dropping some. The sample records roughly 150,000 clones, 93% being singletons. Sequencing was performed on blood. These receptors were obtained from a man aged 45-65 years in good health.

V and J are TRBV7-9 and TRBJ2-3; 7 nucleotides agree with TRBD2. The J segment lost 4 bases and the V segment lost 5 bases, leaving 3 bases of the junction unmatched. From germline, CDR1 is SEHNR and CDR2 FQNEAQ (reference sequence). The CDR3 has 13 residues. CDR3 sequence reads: CASSPREADTQYF. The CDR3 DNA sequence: TGTGCCAGCAGCCCCCGGGAGGCAGATACGCAGTATTTT.

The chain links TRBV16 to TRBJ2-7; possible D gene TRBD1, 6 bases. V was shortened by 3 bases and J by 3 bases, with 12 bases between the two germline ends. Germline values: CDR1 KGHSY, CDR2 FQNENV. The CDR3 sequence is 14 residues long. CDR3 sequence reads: CASSQVGRGYEQYF. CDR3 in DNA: TGTGCCAGCAGCCAGGTCGGCAGGGGCTACGAGCAGTACTTC.

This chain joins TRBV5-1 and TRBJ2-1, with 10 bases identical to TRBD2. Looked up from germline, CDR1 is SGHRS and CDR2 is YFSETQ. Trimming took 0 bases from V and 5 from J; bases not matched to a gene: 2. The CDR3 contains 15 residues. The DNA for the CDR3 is TGCGCCAGCAGCTTGGTTACTAGCGGGAACAATGAGCAGTTCTTC. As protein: CASSLVTSGNNEQFF.

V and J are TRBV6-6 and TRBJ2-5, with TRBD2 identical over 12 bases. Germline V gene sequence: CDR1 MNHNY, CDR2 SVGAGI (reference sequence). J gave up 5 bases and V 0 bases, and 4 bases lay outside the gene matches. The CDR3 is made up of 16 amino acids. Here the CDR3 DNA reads TGTGCCAGCAGTTACTCGGGTCTAGCGGGAGGGGAGACCCAGTACTTC. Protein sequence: CASSYSGLAGGETQYF.

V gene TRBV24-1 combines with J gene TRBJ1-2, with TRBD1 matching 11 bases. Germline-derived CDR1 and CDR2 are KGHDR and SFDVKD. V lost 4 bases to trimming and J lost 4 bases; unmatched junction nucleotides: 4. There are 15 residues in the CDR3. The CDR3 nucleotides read TGTGCCACCAGTGACACGGGACAGGGGGTCTATGGCTACACCTTC. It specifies CATSDTGQGVYGYTF.

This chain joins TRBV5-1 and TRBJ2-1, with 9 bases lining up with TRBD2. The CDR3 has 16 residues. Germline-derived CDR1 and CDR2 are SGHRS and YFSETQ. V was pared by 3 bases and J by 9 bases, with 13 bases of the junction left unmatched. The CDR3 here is CASSSKAGGASGEQFF. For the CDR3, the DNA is TGCGCCAGCAGCTCCAAAGCGGGAGGAGCGTCGGGTGAGCAGTTCTTC. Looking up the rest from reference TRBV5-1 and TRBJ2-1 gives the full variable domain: KAGVTQTPRYLIKTRGQQVTLSCSPISGHRSVSWYQQTPGQGLQFLFEYFSETQRNKGNFPGRFSGRQFSNSRSEMNVSTLELGDSALYLCASSSKAGGASGEQFFGPGTRLTVL.

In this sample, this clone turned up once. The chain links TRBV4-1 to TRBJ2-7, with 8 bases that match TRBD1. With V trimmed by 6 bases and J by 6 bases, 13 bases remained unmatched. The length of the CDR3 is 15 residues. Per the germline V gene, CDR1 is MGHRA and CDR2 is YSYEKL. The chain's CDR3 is CASSLGRGLAGEQYF. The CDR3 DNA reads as TGCGCCAGCAGTCTTGGCAGGGGGCTGGCGGGCGAGCAGTACTTC.

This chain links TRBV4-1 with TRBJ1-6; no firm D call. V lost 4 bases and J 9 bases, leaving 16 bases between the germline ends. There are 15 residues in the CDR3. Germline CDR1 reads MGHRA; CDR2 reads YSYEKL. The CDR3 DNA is TGCGCCAGCAGCCCGCCGGCGGGTCACGGTTCACCCCTCCACTTT. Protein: CASSPPAGHGSPLHF.

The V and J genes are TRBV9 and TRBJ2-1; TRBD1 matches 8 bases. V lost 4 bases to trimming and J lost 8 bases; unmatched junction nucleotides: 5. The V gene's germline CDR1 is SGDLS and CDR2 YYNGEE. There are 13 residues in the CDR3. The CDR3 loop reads CASSRQGLHEQFF. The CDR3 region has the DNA TGTGCCAGCAGCCGACAGGGGTTGCATGAGCAGTTCTTC.

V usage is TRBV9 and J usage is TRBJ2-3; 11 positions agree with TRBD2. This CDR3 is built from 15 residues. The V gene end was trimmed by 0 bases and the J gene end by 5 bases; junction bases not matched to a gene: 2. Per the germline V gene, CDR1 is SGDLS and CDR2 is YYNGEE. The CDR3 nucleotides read TGTGCCAGCAGCGTAGGACTAGCGGGACTAGATACGCAGTATTTT. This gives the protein CASSVGLAGLDTQYF.

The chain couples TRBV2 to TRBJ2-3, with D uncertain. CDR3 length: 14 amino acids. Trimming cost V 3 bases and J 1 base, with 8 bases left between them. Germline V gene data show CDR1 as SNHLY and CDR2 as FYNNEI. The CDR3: CASSENGRTDTQYF. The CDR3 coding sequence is TGTGCCAGCAGTGAGAACGGTCGCACAGATACGCAGTATTTT. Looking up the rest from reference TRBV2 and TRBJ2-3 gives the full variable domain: EPEVTQTPSHQVTQMGQEVILRCVPISNHLYFYWYRQILGQKVEFLVSFYNNEISEKSEIFDDQFSVERPDGSNFTLKIRSTKLEDSAMYFCASSENGRTDTQYFGPGTRLTVL.

The CDR3 region is CASSYPTSGRADTQYF. The CDR3 DNA follows: TGTGCCAGCAGCTACCCGACTAGCGGGAGGGCAGATACGCAGTATTTT. The rearrangement links TRBV7-9 to TRBJ2-3, with TRBD2 identical over 14 bases. This CDR3 is built from 16 residues. V was clipped by 4 bases and J by 4 bases; unmatched bases: 4. Germline V lookup: CDR1 SEHNR, CDR2 FQNEAQ (reference sequence). Complete variable domain (other parts from reference TRBV7-9 and TRBJ2-3): DTGVSQNPRHKITKRGQNVTFRCDPISEHNRLYWYRQTLGQGPEFLTYFQNEAQLEKSRLLSDRFSAERPKGSFSTLEIQRTEQGDSAMYLCASSYPTSGRADTQYFGPGTRLTVL.

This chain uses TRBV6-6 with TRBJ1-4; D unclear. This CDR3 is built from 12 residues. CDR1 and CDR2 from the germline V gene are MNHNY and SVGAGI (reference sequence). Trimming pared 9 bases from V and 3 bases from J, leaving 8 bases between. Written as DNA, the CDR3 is TGTGCCAGTTGTTTTCCTAATGAAAAACTGTTTTTT. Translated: CASCFPNEKLFF.

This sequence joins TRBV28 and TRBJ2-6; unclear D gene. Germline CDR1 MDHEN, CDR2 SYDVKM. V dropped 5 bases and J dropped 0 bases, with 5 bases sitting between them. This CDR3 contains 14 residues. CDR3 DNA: TGTGCCAGCAGTCAGAGCTCTGGGGCCAACGTCCTGACTTTC. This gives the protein CASSQSSGANVLTF.

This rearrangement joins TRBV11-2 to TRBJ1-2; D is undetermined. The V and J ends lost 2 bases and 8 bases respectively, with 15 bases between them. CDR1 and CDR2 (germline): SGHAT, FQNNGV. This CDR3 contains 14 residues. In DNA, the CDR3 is TGTGCCAGCAGCTTAAATTCCTTGGCCGTCGGCTACACCTTC. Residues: CASSLNSLAVGYTF. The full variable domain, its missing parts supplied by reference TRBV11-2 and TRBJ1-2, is EAGVAQSPRYKIIEKRQSVAFWCNPISGHATLYWYQQILGQGPKLLIQFQNNGVVDDSQLPKDRFSAERLKGVDSTLKIQPAKLEDSAVYLCASSLNSLAVGYTFGSGTRLTVV.

The CDR3 sequence: CASSQLATGGNTIYF. DNA of the CDR3: TGCGCCAGCAGCCAATTAGCAACAGGGGGCAACACCATATATTTT. The V call is TRBV4-1, the J call TRBJ1-3; the match to TRBD1 covers 9 bases. CDR1 and CDR2 (germline): MGHRA, YSYEKL. J was trimmed by 7 bases and V by 2 bases; bases with no gene match: 6. This CDR3 comprises 15 residues.